This T cell receptor (beta chain) was profiled in a study of blood T cell repertoires in COVID-19. The wider study: Both acute and convalescent COVID-19 samples were obtained from the United States, Italy and Spain. T cells, B-cell-depleted T cells, or PBMCs provided the cDNA or gDNA that served as material.

Original methodology: It was from reference gene primer amplification that nucleated cell counts were estimated. TCRdb's table, derived via immunoSEQ multiplex PCR, lists solely in-frame clones and lacks some. V and J calls and clone size are copied from that table; D and trimming were computed from the DNA. This sample has under 140,000 clones, with less than 85% found just once. CDR1 and CDR2 from the germline V gene are MNHNS and SASEGT. The V and J ends lost 2 bases and 0 bases respectively, with 5 bases between them. CDR3 length: 14 amino acids. The chain is built from TRBV6-1 and TRBJ1-5; no definite D call. The origin of this receptor is a woman aged 80 or older with acute or convalescent COVID-19. Sequencing was done on a sample of peripheral blood. CDR3 nucleotides: TGTGCCAGCAGTGAACCCAGTAGCAATCAGCCCCAGCATTTT. Protein sequence: CASSEPSSNQPQHF.